The rows below give T cell receptor beta chains drawn from one sample of a study of T cell responses to AZD1222 COVID-19 vaccine. Here immunoSEQ multiplex PCR was the method, and the copy in TCRdb shows in-frame clones only, minus some. The sample contains fewer than 200,000 clones, roughly 90% of which appear only once. The source was peripheral blood, collected 28 days after the second AZD1222 dose. These receptors came from an adult who received the AZD1222 COVID-19 vaccine. Both conserved end residues are part of each CDR3. The order of the fields is clone size, D gene, J gene, V gene, CDR3 DNA, CDR3 protein. A D gene is named only where the DNA matches it firmly. Size tells how often a clone was seen (once, few, many) or the class of an expanded clone, and some rows leave it out.

clone size: NA
D gene: TRBD1
J gene: TRBJ1-1
V gene: TRBV15
CDR3 DNA: TGTGCCACCAGCACGCAGGGGGACACTGAAGCTTTCTTT
CDR3 protein: CATSTQGDTEAFF

clone size: NA
D gene: NA
J gene: TRBJ1-6
V gene: TRBV6-6
CDR3 DNA: TGTGCCAGCAGTTACGAGTCGGCAGTAATTCGTTCACCCCTCCACTTT
CDR3 protein: CASSYESAVIRSPLHF

clone size: once
D gene: NA
J gene: TRBJ2-3
V gene: TRBV4-1
CDR3 DNA: TGCGCCAGCAGCCAAGATCCACGAAGGGAAGATACGCAGTATTTT
CDR3 protein: CASSQDPRREDTQYF

clone size: few
D gene: TRBD1
J gene: TRBJ2-1
V gene: TRBV5-1
CDR3 DNA: TGCGCCAGCAGCGCAAATGGACAGGGGGCTGGGAGTGAGCAGTTCTTC
CDR3 protein: CASSANGQGAGSEQFF

clone size: NA
D gene: NA
J gene: TRBJ1-5
V gene: TRBV4-1
CDR3 DNA: TGCGCCAGCAGCCAAGTCCAGGGGCACCGCGATCAGCCCCAGCATTTT
CDR3 protein: CASSQVQGHRDQPQHF

clone size: large
D gene: TRBD1
J gene: TRBJ2-7
V gene: TRBV3-1/TRBV3-2
CDR3 DNA: TGTGCCAGCAGCCAGGCGGACAGGAAGAGCTCCTACGAGCAGTACTTC
CDR3 protein: CASSQADRKSSYEQYF

clone size: NA
D gene: TRBD1
J gene: TRBJ2-1
V gene: TRBV2
CDR3 DNA: TGTGCCAGCATCGCGGGACAGGGTAACAATGAGCAGTTCTTC
CDR3 protein: CASIAGQGNNEQFF

clone size: NA
D gene: TRBD1
J gene: TRBJ1-4
V gene: TRBV5-1
CDR3 DNA: TGCGCCAGCAGCCTAGGGACAGGGGGGCGTAATGAAAAACTGTTTTTT
CDR3 protein: CASSLGTGGRNEKLFF

clone size: NA
D gene: TRBD1
J gene: TRBJ2-1
V gene: TRBV10-2
CDR3 DNA: TGCGCCAGCAGGAGTAACAGGGGGACCTCCTACAATGAGCAGTTCTTC
CDR3 protein: CASRSNRGTSYNEQFF

clone size: NA
D gene: NA
J gene: TRBJ1-4
V gene: TRBV5-5
CDR3 DNA: TGTGCCAGCAGCCGAAATACTCCGCCTGGGGGAAAACTGTTTTTT
CDR3 protein: CASSRNTPPGGKLFF

clone size: NA
D gene: NA
J gene: TRBJ1-4
V gene: TRBV5-6
CDR3 DNA: TGTGCCAGCAGCTTTCGTACGACAGTGGTGGTTGGAAAACTGTTTTTT
CDR3 protein: CASSFRTTVVVGKLFF

clone size: NA
D gene: NA
J gene: TRBJ1-1
V gene: TRBV5-6
CDR3 DNA: TGTGCCAGCAGCCAACGGGGGTATCGGGACACTGAAGCTTTCTTT
CDR3 protein: CASSQRGYRDTEAFF

clone size: NA
D gene: NA
J gene: TRBJ2-2
V gene: TRBV27
CDR3 DNA: TGTGCCAGCAGTGTACGGGGGACAGCTAACACCGGGGAGCTGTTTTTT
CDR3 protein: CASSVRGTANTGELFF

clone size: NA
D gene: TRBD1
J gene: TRBJ1-4
V gene: TRBV12-3/TRBV12-4
CDR3 DNA: TGTGCCAGCAGCAACGACAGGGGAAAGCTGTTTTTT
CDR3 protein: CASSNDRGKLFF

clone size: NA
D gene: TRBD1
J gene: TRBJ1-1
V gene: TRBV29-1
CDR3 DNA: TGCAGCGCATCCGGGACAGGGGTCTGGAACACTGAAGCTTTCTTT
CDR3 protein: CSASGTGVWNTEAFF

clone size: NA
D gene: NA
J gene: TRBJ1-5
V gene: TRBV27
CDR3 DNA: TGTGCCAGCAGTCTGACCGGGACCAATCAGCCCCAGCATTTT
CDR3 protein: CASSLTGTNQPQHF

clone size: NA
D gene: NA
J gene: TRBJ1-5
V gene: TRBV6-1
CDR3 DNA: TGTGCCAGCAGTGAAGCTTTATTCCCGGGGAGCAATCAGCCCCAGCATTTT
CDR3 protein: CASSEALFPGSNQPQHF

clone size: NA
D gene: NA
J gene: TRBJ2-5
V gene: TRBV4-2
CDR3 DNA: TGTGCCAGCAGCCCGAGGGGGGAGACCCAGTACTTC
CDR3 protein: CASSPRGETQYF

clone size: NA
D gene: NA
J gene: TRBJ1-5
V gene: TRBV7-2
CDR3 DNA: TGTGCCAGCAGCTCAAGCTCAGATCAGCCCCAGCATTTT
CDR3 protein: CASSSSSDQPQHF

clone size: NA
D gene: NA
J gene: TRBJ2-1
V gene: TRBV10-3
CDR3 DNA: TGTGCCATCAGCGGGGGCACGACAGGGACTGAGCAGTTCTTC
CDR3 protein: CAISGGTTGTEQFF

clone size: NA
D gene: NA
J gene: TRBJ1-3
V gene: TRBV27
CDR3 DNA: TGTGCCAGCAGTTTTAATGGTGGAAACACCATATATTTT
CDR3 protein: CASSFNGGNTIYF

clone size: NA
D gene: TRBD2
J gene: TRBJ2-3
V gene: TRBV7-3
CDR3 DNA: TGTGCCAGCAGCTATAGCGGGGGAGGCTCAGATACGCAGTATTTT
CDR3 protein: CASSYSGGGSDTQYF

clone size: NA
D gene: NA
J gene: TRBJ1-2
V gene: TRBV6-5
CDR3 DNA: TGTGCCACCCAAGATCGGGGCTATGGCTACACCTTC
CDR3 protein: CATQDRGYGYTF

clone size: NA
D gene: NA
J gene: TRBJ2-7
V gene: TRBV2
CDR3 DNA: TGTGCCAGCAGTTATTTTGACGAGCAGTACTTC
CDR3 protein: CASSYFDEQYF

clone size: NA
D gene: TRBD1
J gene: TRBJ2-1
V gene: TRBV11-2
CDR3 DNA: TGTGCCAGCAGCCTCCGGGACAGCTCCTACAATGAGCAGTTCTTC
CDR3 protein: CASSLRDSSYNEQFF

clone size: NA
D gene: NA
J gene: TRBJ1-6
V gene: TRBV5-4
CDR3 DNA: TGTGCCAGCAGCTTGAAAAGGGAAAGACTGAGCTCCTATAATTCACCCCTCCACTTT
CDR3 protein: CASSLKRERLSSYNSPLHF

clone size: NA
D gene: TRBD1
J gene: TRBJ1-1
V gene: TRBV18
CDR3 DNA: TGTGCCAGCTCACCAAGCGCTCAGGGGGCTGAAGCTTTCTTT
CDR3 protein: CASSPSAQGAEAFF

clone size: NA
D gene: NA
J gene: TRBJ1-3
V gene: TRBV6-5
CDR3 DNA: TGTGCCAGCAGATTCGACGGAGACTCTGGAAACACCATATATTTT
CDR3 protein: CASRFDGDSGNTIYF

clone size: NA
D gene: NA
J gene: TRBJ2-1
V gene: TRBV4-2
CDR3 DNA: TGTGCCAGCAGCCAAGGGGCCAGCTCCTACAATGAGCAGTTCTTC
CDR3 protein: CASSQGASSYNEQFF

clone size: NA
D gene: NA
J gene: TRBJ2-7
V gene: TRBV19
CDR3 DNA: TGTGCCAGTAGTATACGTCCGGGGGATTCCTACGAGCAGTACTTC
CDR3 protein: CASSIRPGDSYEQYF

clone size: NA
D gene: NA
J gene: TRBJ1-2
V gene: TRBV4-3
CDR3 DNA: TGCGCCAGCAGCCAAGGTTTTGGCTACACCTTC
CDR3 protein: CASSQGFGYTF

clone size: once
D gene: NA
J gene: TRBJ1-3
V gene: TRBV9
CDR3 DNA: TGTGCCAGCAGCAAAGAGGGGTTCTCTGGAAACACCATATATTTT
CDR3 protein: CASSKEGFSGNTIYF

clone size: NA
D gene: TRBD1
J gene: TRBJ2-1
V gene: TRBV5-1
CDR3 DNA: TGCGCCAGCAGCGCCCCGCCGGGGACAGGGCGTAATGAGCAGTTCTTC
CDR3 protein: CASSAPPGTGRNEQFF

clone size: NA
D gene: TRBD1
J gene: TRBJ2-2
V gene: TRBV11-2
CDR3 DNA: TGTGCCAGCAGCTTAAATCGGCAGGGGGCCGGGGAGCTGTTTTTT
CDR3 protein: CASSLNRQGAGELFF

clone size: NA
D gene: NA
J gene: TRBJ2-7
V gene: TRBV5-1
CDR3 DNA: TGCGCCAGCAGCTTGGCCGGGCGGACCTACGAGCAGTACTTC
CDR3 protein: CASSLAGRTYEQYF

clone size: NA
D gene: TRBD1
J gene: TRBJ1-2
V gene: TRBV15
CDR3 DNA: TGTGCCACCAGCAGGGGCCGACAGGGAGGGTTGGATGGCTACACCTTC
CDR3 protein: CATSRGRQGGLDGYTF

clone size: NA
D gene: TRBD1
J gene: TRBJ1-6
V gene: TRBV5-4
CDR3 DNA: TGTGCCAGCAGCTTAGCAGGACAGGGCTATAATTCACCCCTCCACTTT
CDR3 protein: CASSLAGQGYNSPLHF

clone size: NA
D gene: NA
J gene: TRBJ1-1
V gene: TRBV7-9
CDR3 DNA: TGTGCCAGCTCCCCAGATTTGAACACTGAAGCTTTCTTT
CDR3 protein: CASSPDLNTEAFF

clone size: few
D gene: NA
J gene: TRBJ2-6
V gene: TRBV19
CDR3 DNA: TGTGCCAGTAGTATATCTAGCGCGGCCTCTGGGGCCAACGTCCTGACTTTC
CDR3 protein: CASSISSAASGANVLTF

clone size: NA
D gene: TRBD1
J gene: TRBJ1-2
V gene: TRBV7-2
CDR3 DNA: TGTGCCAGCAGCGATAGACAGGGCTATGGCTACACCTTC
CDR3 protein: CASSDRQGYGYTF

clone size: NA
D gene: NA
J gene: TRBJ2-1
V gene: TRBV7-9
CDR3 DNA: TGTGCCAGCACTCCGGAGGGGGCATCTTACAATGAGCAGTTCTTC
CDR3 protein: CASTPEGASYNEQFF

clone size: few
D gene: NA
J gene: TRBJ1-1
V gene: TRBV5-4
CDR3 DNA: TGTGCCAGCAGCCAAAAGAAAACAACTTGGAACACTGAAGCTTTCTTT
CDR3 protein: CASSQKKTTWNTEAFF